This TCR beta chain was found in a study of cytomegalovirus exposure and HLA in healthy donors. Study findings and constraints: Common viral pathogens seemed, in a later analysis, to connect with several of the most significant clusters. Solely CMV serostatus was available to characterize immune exposure.

On this clone: The target antigen is unknown.

The CDR3 totals 13 residues. V lost 4 bases to trimming and J lost 2 bases; unmatched junction nucleotides: 1. Germline values: CDR1 KGHSH, CDR2 LQKENI. The primer mix had 60 Vbeta and 13 Jbeta primers. Assay: immunoSEQ multiplex PCR; the TCRdb copy retains only in-frame clones and omits some. The table for this sample gives approximately 38,000 clones. The sequenced sample was PBMCs. The chain is built from TRBV18 and TRBJ2-7, with TRBD1 matching 8 bases. The clonotype was recovered from a man aged 25 to 40 in good health and CMV-seronegative. The CDR3 sequence is CASSRTGTYEQYF. The CDR3 DNA reads as TGTGCCAGCTCACGGACAGGGACCTACGAGCAGTACTTC.